Listed below are T cell receptor beta chains from one sample, sequenced in a study of T cell responses to AZD1222 COVID-19 vaccine. The assay was immunoSEQ multiplex PCR, and TCRdb's table has in-frame clones only and misses some. The sample shows approximately 150,000 clones, about 92% of them seen only once. Material: peripheral blood, obtained on day 0 of MenACWY control vaccination. Receptors were obtained from an adult in good health. The conserved cysteine and the conserved F or W are not part of the CDR3 here. Size is stated for part of the rows, as once, few or many counts, or as a class when the clone is expanded.

J: TRBJ1-2
size: NA
V: TRBV12-3/TRBV12-4
CDR3: ASSFSIYGYT

J: TRBJ1-1
size: NA
V: TRBV5-6
CDR3: ASSLDRTTEAF

J: TRBJ2-7
size: NA
V: TRBV28
CDR3: ASSASGTGRHEQY

J: TRBJ2-3
size: NA
V: TRBV7-8
CDR3: ASSLRDTQY

J: TRBJ2-1
size: NA
V: TRBV11-2
CDR3: ASSSSGLNNEQF

J: TRBJ1-1
size: NA
V: TRBV27
CDR3: ASRPGQGSGEAF

J: TRBJ1-2
size: NA
V: TRBV30
CDR3: AWSVLGVAGYT

J: TRBJ1-5
size: NA
V: TRBV11-2
CDR3: ASSLDGTQPQH

J: TRBJ2-1
size: NA
V: TRBV18
CDR3: ASSSYNEQF

J: TRBJ2-5
size: NA
V: TRBV4-3
CDR3: ASSQRQGPETQY

J: TRBJ1-5
size: NA
V: TRBV28
CDR3: ASSPHQGVENQPQH

J: TRBJ2-1
size: NA
V: TRBV5-8
CDR3: ASSFGTGVIYEQF

J: TRBJ1-2
size: NA
V: TRBV19
CDR3: ASIGIANYGYT

J: TRBJ2-1
size: NA
V: TRBV25-1
CDR3: ASRRSRNTMDEQF

J: TRBJ2-1
size: NA
V: TRBV28
CDR3: ASSPMVGRNEQF

J: TRBJ2-7
size: NA
V: TRBV18
CDR3: ASSPLTGNSYEQY

J: TRBJ2-7
size: NA
V: TRBV11-3
CDR3: ASSLALAGSYEQY

J: TRBJ2-1
size: NA
V: TRBV11-2
CDR3: ASRPTSSSYNEQF

J: TRBJ1-1
size: NA
V: TRBV7-9
CDR3: ASSLEAGAAEAF

J: TRBJ2-3
size: NA
V: TRBV7-3
CDR3: ASSSGGRHTDTQY

J: TRBJ2-7
size: NA
V: TRBV2
CDR3: ASSRANYEQY

J: TRBJ2-7
size: NA
V: TRBV30
CDR3: AWSGTGVYEQY

J: TRBJ2-6
size: NA
V: TRBV15
CDR3: ATSKDRGRGGANVLT

J: TRBJ2-1
size: NA
V: TRBV5-6
CDR3: ASRFQSGSAYNEQF

J: TRBJ2-7
size: NA
V: TRBV19
CDR3: ASRLGGTSGTHEQY

J: TRBJ1-3
size: NA
V: TRBV4-1
CDR3: ASTGIGSGNTIY

J: TRBJ2-7
size: NA
V: TRBV6-1
CDR3: ASSETRGWGRFSYEQY

J: TRBJ1-2
size: NA
V: TRBV30
CDR3: AWSRDAYGYT

J: TRBJ1-4
size: NA
V: TRBV7-2
CDR3: ASSFVGGTTTNEKLF

J: TRBJ2-7
size: NA
V: TRBV5-1
CDR3: ASSSLAGGVYEQY

J: TRBJ2-3
size: once
V: TRBV2
CDR3: ASSEGAGGTDTQY

J: TRBJ2-3
size: NA
V: TRBV7-2
CDR3: ASSTGRLADTDTQY

J: TRBJ2-7
size: NA
V: TRBV30
CDR3: ARSWGQGRNEQY

J: TRBJ2-1
size: NA
V: TRBV19
CDR3: ASSSVDYNEQF

J: TRBJ2-7
size: NA
V: TRBV11-3
CDR3: ASRLAGGPGEQY

J: TRBJ1-2
size: NA
V: TRBV5-1
CDR3: ASSLAGDYGYT

J: TRBJ1-4
size: NA
V: TRBV5-8
CDR3: ASSLTQNNEKLF

J: TRBJ1-1
size: few
V: TRBV28
CDR3: ASSDTRGGSNTEAF

J: TRBJ2-2
size: NA
V: TRBV6-1
CDR3: ASSLGQARTGELF

J: TRBJ2-7
size: NA
V: TRBV27
CDR3: ASSQTTSGKGEQY

J: TRBJ1-1
size: NA
V: TRBV7-2
CDR3: ASSADPQGGDTEAF

J: TRBJ1-6
size: NA
V: TRBV5-1
CDR3: ASGPGTGENSPLH

J: TRBJ2-7
size: NA
V: TRBV5-5
CDR3: ASSLEMTGLHEQY

J: TRBJ2-7
size: NA
V: TRBV3-1/TRBV3-2
CDR3: ASSLLVSYEQY

J: TRBJ1-5
size: NA
V: TRBV6-5
CDR3: ASSVLGPQH

J: TRBJ2-4
size: once
V: TRBV5-6
CDR3: ASSLLGTAKNIQY

J: TRBJ1-6
size: NA
V: TRBV7-3
CDR3: ASSPSDSLNSPLH

J: TRBJ1-6
size: NA
V: TRBV4-2
CDR3: ASSQDRISYNSPLH

J: TRBJ2-3
size: NA
V: TRBV3-1/TRBV3-2
CDR3: ASSLSGPGGADTQY

J: TRBJ1-1
size: NA
V: TRBV30
CDR3: AWSGGRRPTEAF

J: TRBJ2-5
size: NA
V: TRBV7-3
CDR3: ASSSLAAKETQY

J: TRBJ1-2
size: NA
V: TRBV9
CDR3: ASSESRDRGDNYGYT

J: TRBJ2-1
size: NA
V: TRBV24-1
CDR3: ATSGTGRAGSSYNEQF

J: TRBJ1-1
size: NA
V: TRBV30
CDR3: AWIGVTEAF

J: TRBJ2-2
size: NA
V: TRBV21-1
CDR3: ASSKARGSFNTGELF